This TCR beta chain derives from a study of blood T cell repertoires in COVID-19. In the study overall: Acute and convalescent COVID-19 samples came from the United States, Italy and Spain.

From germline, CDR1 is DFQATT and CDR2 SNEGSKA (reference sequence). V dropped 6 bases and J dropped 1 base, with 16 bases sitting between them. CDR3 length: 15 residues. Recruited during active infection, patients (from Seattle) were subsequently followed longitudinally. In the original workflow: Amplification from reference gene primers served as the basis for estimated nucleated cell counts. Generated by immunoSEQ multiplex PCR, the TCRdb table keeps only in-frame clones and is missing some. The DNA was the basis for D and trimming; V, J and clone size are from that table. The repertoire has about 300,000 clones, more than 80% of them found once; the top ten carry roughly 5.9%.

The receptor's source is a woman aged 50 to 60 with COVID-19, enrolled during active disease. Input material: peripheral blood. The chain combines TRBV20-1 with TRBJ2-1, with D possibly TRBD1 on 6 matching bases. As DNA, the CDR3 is TGCAGTGCCAGTAGCAGGGGCCCATCCTACAATGAGCAGTTCTTC. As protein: CSASSRGPSYNEQFF.